This TCR beta chain was recovered during a study of response to subunit inactivated influenza vaccine. Study findings and constraints: It was the authors' suggestion that each seasonal influenza vaccination recruits few new T cells.

Each CDR3 protein gets one entry after TCRdb re-called the RT-PCR reads with MiXCR. Seen here are hundreds of thousands of distinct CDR3 sequences, 15% to 18% observed once, and the top ten hold 9.5% to 13%. The germline V and J ends were trimmed by 4 bases and 0 bases, with 7 bases remaining between them. The CDR3 is made up of 14 amino acids. Germline V gene data show CDR1 as SGHTA and CDR2 as FQGNSA. This clonotype was counted ten times or more. Its antigen is undetermined. Sequences were derived from PBMCs from blood, sampled roughly 12 days after vaccination. The sequence derives from a man aged 50 to 60 who received an inactivated influenza vaccine. This chain joins TRBV7-2 and TRBJ1-5, with a tentative D call TRBD1 (5 bases). The CDR3 region has the DNA TGTGCCAGCAGCTCTAGGGGTAGCAATCAGCCCCAGCATTTT. As protein: CASSSRGSNQPQHF.